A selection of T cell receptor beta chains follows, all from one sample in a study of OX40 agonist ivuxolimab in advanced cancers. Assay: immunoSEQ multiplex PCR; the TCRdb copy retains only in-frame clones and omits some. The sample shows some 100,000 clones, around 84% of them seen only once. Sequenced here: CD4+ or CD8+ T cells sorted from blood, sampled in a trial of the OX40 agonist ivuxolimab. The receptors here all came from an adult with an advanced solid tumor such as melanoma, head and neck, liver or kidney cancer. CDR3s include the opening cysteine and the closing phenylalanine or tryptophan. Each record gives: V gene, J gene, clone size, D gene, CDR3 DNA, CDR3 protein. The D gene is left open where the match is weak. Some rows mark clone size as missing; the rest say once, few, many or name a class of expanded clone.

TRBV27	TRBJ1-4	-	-	TGTGCCAGCAGTTTTGTTCCCGGAATCATTGAAAAACTGTTTTTT	CASSFVPGIIEKLFF
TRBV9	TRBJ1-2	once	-	TGTGCCAGCAACCCCATGGGACAAGCGAATGGCTACACCTTC	CASNPMGQANGYTF
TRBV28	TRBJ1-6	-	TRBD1	TGTGCCAGCGAGCAAGGGGGCTTTAATAATTCACCCCTCCACTTT	CASEQGGFNNSPLHF
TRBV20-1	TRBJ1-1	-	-	TGCAGTGCTGTTCTGAACACTGAAGCTTTCTTT	CSAVLNTEAFF
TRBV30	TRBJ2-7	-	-	TGTGCCTGGATGGGGTTACCCTACGAGCAGTACTTC	CAWMGLPYEQYF
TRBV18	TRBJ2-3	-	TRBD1	TGTGCCAGCTCAAACGACAGGGAGACGCAGTATTTT	CASSNDRETQYF
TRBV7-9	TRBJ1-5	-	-	TGTGCCAGCAGCTTGTCTGACGGCTCCACGCCCCAGCATTTT	CASSLSDGSTPQHF
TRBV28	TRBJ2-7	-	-	TGTGCCAGCAGTTTAGCGGGGTACGAGCAGTACTTC	CASSLAGYEQYF
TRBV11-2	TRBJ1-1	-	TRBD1	TGTGCCAGCAGTCTCAGGGGGACTGAAGCTTTCTTT	CASSLRGTEAFF
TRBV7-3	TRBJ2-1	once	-	TGTGCCAGCAGCTTACAGGGCGGGACACATTACAATGAGCAGTTCTTC	CASSLQGGTHYNEQFF
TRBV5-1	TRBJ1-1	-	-	TGCGCCAGCAGCTTGGGGCGGGGGGAAGCTTTCTTT	CASSLGRGEAFF
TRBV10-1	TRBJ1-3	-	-	TGCGCCAGCAGTGAAGCAGGGGCCACTGGAAACACCATATATTTT	CASSEAGATGNTIYF
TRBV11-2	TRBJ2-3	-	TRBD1	TGTGCCAGCAGCTTAGATAGTGGGACAGGGCTTTGGACTTGGACAGATACGCAGTATTTT	CASSLDSGTGLWTWTDTQYF
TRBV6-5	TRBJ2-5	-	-	TGTGCCAGCAGTTACTCGATCCAGCAAGAGACCCAGTACTTC	CASSYSIQQETQYF
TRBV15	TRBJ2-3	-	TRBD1	TGTGCCACCAGCAGAGGGATAGGACAGGGTTATACAGATACGCAGTATTTT	CATSRGIGQGYTDTQYF
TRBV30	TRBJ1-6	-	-	TGTGCCTGGAGTCCCCCTAATGCTGGTCACTCGGATTCACCCCTCCACTTT	CAWSPPNAGHSDSPLHF
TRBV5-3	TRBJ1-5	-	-	TGTGCCAGAAGCATCGGTTATAGCAATCAGCCCCAGCATTTT	CARSIGYSNQPQHF
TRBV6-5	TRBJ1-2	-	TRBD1	TGTGCCAGCAGACAGGGGGCAGGGGGCTACACCTTC	CASRQGAGGYTF
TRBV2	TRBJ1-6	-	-	TGTGCCAGCAGTGAAGCGGGGTCTTCACCCCTCCACTTT	CASSEAGSSPLHF
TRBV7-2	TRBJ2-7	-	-	TGTGCCAGCAGCTTAGCTGGCTGGGGGAACGAGCAGTACTTC	CASSLAGWGNEQYF
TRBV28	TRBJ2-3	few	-	TGTGCCAGCAGGGGCGCGGGGCTTAGCACAGATACGCAGTATTTT	CASRGAGLSTDTQYF
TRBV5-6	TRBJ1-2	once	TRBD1	TGTGCCAGCAGCTTGGGGCAGGGGGCGTGGGTCGATGGCTACACCTTC	CASSLGQGAWVDGYTF
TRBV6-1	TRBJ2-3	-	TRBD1	TGTGCCAGCACCCTGACAGGGGTCCCAGATACGCAGTATTTT	CASTLTGVPDTQYF
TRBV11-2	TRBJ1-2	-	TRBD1	TGTGCCAGCAGCTTCCAAGGGGGCGCCTCTGGCTACACCTTC	CASSFQGGASGYTF
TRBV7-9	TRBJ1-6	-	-	TGTGCCAGCAGCTTAGGGGTGGACACATATAATTCACCCCTCCACTTT	CASSLGVDTYNSPLHF
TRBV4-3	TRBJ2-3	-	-	TGCGCCAGCAGCCAAGGGCTAAGGACGCGGGGGCAGTATTTT	CASSQGLRTRGQYF
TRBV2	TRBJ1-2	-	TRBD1	TGTGCCAGCAGGGCAGGACAGGGTCATGGCTACACCTTC	CASRAGQGHGYTF